This T cell receptor (gamma chain) emerged from a study of gamma delta lymphoproliferative disorders and STAT genes. Study details: The LymphoTrack Dx TCRG Assay amplified gamma chains from at least 50 ng of genomic DNA.

Genomic DNA from isolated PBMCs served as the sequencing template. Patients who were sequenced were a median roughly 63 years old. The CDR3 runs 12 residues. CDR1 VENAVY and CDR2 YDSYNSRV come from the germline V gene. V shed 5 bases and J 6 bases; nucleotides not matched to a gene: 7. TCRdb repeated clone calling on the multiplex PCR reads with CATT. The sample contains under 2,500 gamma-chain clones, approximately 9.3% of which appear only once. This clone was found a few times. This clonotype originated in a human donor with gamma-delta T-cell large granular lymphocyte leukemia. The chain carries TRGV8 and TRGJ1 or TRGJ2. The J gene comes from matching the DNA to germline here; TCRdb lacks it. Sequencing used blood. CDR3 DNA: TGTGCCACCTGGGTCCTACCTTATAAGAAACTCTTT. It codes for CATWVLPYKKLF.